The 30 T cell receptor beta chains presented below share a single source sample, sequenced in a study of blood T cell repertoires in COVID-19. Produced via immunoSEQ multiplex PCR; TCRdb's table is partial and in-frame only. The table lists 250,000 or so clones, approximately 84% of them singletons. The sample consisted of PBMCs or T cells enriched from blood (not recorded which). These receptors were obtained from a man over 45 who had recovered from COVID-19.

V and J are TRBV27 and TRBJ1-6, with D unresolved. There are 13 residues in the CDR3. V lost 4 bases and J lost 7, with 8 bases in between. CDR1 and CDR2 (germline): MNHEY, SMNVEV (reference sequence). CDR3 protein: CASSSYTNSPLHF. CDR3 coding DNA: TGTGCCAGCAGTTCATACACAAATTCACCCCTCCACTTT.

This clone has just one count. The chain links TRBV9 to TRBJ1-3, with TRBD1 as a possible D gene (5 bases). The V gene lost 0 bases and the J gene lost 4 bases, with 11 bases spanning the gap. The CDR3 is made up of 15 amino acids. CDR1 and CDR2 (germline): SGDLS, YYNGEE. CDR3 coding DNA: TGTGCCAGCAGCGTAGGAGAAGGGGCCGGAAACACCATATATTTT. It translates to CASSVGEGAGNTIYF. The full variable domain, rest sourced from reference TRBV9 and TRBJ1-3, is DSGVTQTPKHLITATGQRVTLRCSPRSGDLSVYWYQQSLDQGLQFLIQYYNGEERAKGNILERFSAQQFPDLHSELNLSSLELGDSALYFCASSVGEGAGNTIYFGEGSWLTVV.

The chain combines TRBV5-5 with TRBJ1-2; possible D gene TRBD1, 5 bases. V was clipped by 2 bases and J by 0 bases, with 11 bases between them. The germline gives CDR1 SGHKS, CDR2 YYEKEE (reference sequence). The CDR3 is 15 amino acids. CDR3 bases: TGTGCCAGCAGCTTCGACAGTGTAACTAACTATGGCTACACCTTC. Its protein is CASSFDSVTNYGYTF.

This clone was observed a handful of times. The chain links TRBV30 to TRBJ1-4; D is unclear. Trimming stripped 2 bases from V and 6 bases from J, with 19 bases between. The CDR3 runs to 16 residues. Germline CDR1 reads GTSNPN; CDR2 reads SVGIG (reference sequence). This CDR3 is CAWSRIRGRVHEKLFF. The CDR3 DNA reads TGTGCCTGGAGTCGAATCCGGGGAAGGGTACATGAAAAACTGTTTTTT.

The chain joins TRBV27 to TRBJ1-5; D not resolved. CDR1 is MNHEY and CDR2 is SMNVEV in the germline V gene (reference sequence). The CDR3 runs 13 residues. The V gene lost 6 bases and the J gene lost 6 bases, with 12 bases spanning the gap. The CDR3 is CASSYDIGQPQHF. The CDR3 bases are TGTGCCAGCAGCTATGACATCGGTCAGCCCCAGCATTTT.

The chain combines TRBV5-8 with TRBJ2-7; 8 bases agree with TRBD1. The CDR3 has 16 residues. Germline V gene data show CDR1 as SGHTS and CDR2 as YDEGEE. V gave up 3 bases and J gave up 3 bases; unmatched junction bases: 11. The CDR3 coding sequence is TGTGCCAGCAGCTCGTACCGGGACAGGTCTAACTACGAGCAGTACTTC. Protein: CASSSYRDRSNYEQYF.

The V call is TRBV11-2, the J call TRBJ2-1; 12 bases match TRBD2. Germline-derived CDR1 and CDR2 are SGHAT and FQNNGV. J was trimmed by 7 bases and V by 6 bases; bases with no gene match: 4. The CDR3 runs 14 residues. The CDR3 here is CASRRTSGKNEQFF. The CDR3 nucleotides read TGTGCCAGCAGACGGACTAGCGGGAAAAATGAGCAGTTCTTC. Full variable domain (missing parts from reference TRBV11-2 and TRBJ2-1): EAGVAQSPRYKIIEKRQSVAFWCNPISGHATLYWYQQILGQGPKLLIQFQNNGVVDDSQLPKDRFSAERLKGVDSTLKIQPAKLEDSAVYLCASRRTSGKNEQFFGPGTRLTVL.

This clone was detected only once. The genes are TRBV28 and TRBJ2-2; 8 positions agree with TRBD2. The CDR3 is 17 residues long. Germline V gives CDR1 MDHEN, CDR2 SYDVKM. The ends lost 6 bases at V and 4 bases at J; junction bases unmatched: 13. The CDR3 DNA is TGTGCCAGCAGGTCCAGACTAGCGTTCGGTGGCACCGGGGAGCTGTTTTTT. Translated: CASRSRLAFGGTGELFF.

CDR3 in amino acids: CASRPEGTGYNEQFF. The CDR3, as DNA: TGTGCCAGCAGACCGGAGGGGACAGGCTACAATGAGCAGTTCTTC. The chain recombines TRBV7-3 with TRBJ2-1; TRBD1 matches at 8 bases. The V segment lost 6 bases and the J segment 3 bases; nucleotides outside the gene matches: 7. Germline-derived CDR1 and CDR2 are SGHTA and FQGTGA. CDR3 length: 15 residues.

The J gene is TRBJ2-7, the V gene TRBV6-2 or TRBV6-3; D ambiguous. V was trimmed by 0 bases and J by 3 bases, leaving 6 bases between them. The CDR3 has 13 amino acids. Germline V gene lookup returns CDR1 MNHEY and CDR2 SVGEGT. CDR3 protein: CASSYSRDYEQYF. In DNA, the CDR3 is TGTGCCAGCAGTTACTCGAGAGACTACGAGCAGTACTTC.

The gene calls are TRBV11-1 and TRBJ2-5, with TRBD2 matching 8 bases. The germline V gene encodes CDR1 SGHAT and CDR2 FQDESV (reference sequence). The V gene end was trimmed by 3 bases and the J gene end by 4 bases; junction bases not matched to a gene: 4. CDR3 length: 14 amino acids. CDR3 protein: CASSFGGGRETQYF. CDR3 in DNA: TGTGCCAGCAGCTTCGGGGGGGGGAGAGAGACCCAGTACTTC.

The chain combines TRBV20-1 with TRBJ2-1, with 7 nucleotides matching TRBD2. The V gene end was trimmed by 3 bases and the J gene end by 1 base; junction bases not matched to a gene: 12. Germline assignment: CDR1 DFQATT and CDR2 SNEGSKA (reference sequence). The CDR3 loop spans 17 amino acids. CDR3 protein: CSASSYGRGASYNEQFF. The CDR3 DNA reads TGCAGTGCTAGTTCTTATGGGAGGGGAGCATCCTACAATGAGCAGTTCTTC.

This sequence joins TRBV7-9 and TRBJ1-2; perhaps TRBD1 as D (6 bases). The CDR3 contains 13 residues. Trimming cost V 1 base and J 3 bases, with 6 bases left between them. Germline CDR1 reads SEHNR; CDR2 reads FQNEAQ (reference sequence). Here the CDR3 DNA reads TGTGCCAGCAGCTTAGGGACAGACTATGGCTACACCTTC. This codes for CASSLGTDYGYTF.

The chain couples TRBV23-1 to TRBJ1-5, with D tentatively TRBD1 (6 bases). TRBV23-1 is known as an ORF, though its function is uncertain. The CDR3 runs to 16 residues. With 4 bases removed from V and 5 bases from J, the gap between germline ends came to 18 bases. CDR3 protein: CASSRVGKGVDQPQHF. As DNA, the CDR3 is TGCGCCAGCAGTCGAGTTGGAAAGGGGGTAGATCAGCCCCAGCATTTT.

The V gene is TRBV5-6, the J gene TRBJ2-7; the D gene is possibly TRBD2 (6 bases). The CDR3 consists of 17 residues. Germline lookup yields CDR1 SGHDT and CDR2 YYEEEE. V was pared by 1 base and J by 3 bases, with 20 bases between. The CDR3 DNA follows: TGTGCCAGCAGCTTGAAATCGGGCGGGATGAACAACTACGAGCAGTACTTC. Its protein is CASSLKSGGMNNYEQYF.

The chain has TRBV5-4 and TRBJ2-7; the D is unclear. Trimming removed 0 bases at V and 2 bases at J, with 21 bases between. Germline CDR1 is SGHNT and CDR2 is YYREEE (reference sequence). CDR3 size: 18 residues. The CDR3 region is CASSLGPHQRDRPYEQYF. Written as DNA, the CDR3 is TGTGCCAGCAGCTTGGGGCCCCACCAGCGCGATCGTCCCTACGAGCAGTACTTC.

In nucleotides, the CDR3 is TGTGCCAGCAGCTTATTTAGGTTAGAGGCTAATGAAAAACTGTTTTTT. It specifies CASSLFRLEANEKLFF. This chain connects TRBV7-9 to TRBJ1-4; D gene ambiguous. V was shortened by 2 bases and J by 3 bases, with 13 bases between the two germline ends. Germline V gives CDR1 SEHNR, CDR2 FQNEAQ (reference sequence). CDR3 length: 16 amino acids.

CDR3 DNA: TGCGCCAGCAGCTCCGGGACAGGGGCCTACGAGCAGTACTTC. Translation: CASSSGTGAYEQYF. V and J are TRBV5-1 and TRBJ2-7, with 10 bases lining up with TRBD1. This CDR3 comprises 14 residues. The J segment lost 2 bases and the V segment lost 3 bases, leaving 2 bases of the junction unmatched. In germline, CDR1 is SGHRS, CDR2 YFSETQ.

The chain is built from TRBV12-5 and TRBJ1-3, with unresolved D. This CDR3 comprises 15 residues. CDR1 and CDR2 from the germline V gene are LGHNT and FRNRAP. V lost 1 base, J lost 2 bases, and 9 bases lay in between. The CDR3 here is CASGLGGETGNTIYF. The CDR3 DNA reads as TGTGCTAGTGGTTTGGGGGGAGAAACTGGAAACACCATATATTTT.

CDR3 in amino acids: CASSLGTGIYGYTF. The DNA of the CDR3 is TGCGCCAGCAGCCTTGGGACAGGCATTTATGGCTACACCTTC. The gene calls are TRBV5-1 and TRBJ1-2; 8 positions match TRBD1. With V trimmed by 4 bases and J by 5 bases, 7 bases remained unmatched. Germline-derived CDR1 and CDR2 are SGHRS and YFSETQ. The CDR3 sequence is 14 residues long.

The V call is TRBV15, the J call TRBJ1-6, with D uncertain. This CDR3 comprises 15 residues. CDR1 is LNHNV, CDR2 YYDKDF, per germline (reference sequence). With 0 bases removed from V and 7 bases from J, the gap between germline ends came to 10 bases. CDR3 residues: CATSREVHTNSPLHF. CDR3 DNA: TGTGCCACCAGCAGAGAAGTACACACCAATTCACCCCTCCACTTT. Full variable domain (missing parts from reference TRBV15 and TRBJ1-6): DAMVIQNPRYQVTQFGKPVTLSCSQTLNHNVMYWYQQKSSQAPKLLFHYYDKDFNNEADTPDNFQSRRPNTSFCFLDIRSPGLGDTAMYLCATSREVHTNSPLHFGNGTRLTVT.

The CDR3 protein is CASTLSLGNEKLFF. CDR3 sequence (DNA): TGTGCCAGCACCCTAAGCCTAGGAAATGAAAAACTGTTTTTT. The chain couples TRBV6-5 to TRBJ1-4; D unresolved. Germline V CDR1 and CDR2: MNHEY, SVGAGI. Trimming stripped 7 bases from V and 5 bases from J, with 14 bases between. The CDR3 contains 14 residues.

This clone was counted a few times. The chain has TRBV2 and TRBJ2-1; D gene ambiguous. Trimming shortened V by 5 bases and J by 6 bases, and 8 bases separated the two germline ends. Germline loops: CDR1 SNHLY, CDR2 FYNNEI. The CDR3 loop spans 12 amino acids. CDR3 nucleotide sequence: TGTGCCAGCAGTCCCGAGTCCAATGAGCAGTTCTTC. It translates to CASSPESNEQFF.

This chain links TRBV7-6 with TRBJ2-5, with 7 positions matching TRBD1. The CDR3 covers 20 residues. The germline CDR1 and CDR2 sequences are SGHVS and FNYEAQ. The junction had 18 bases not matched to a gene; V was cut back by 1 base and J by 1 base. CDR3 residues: CASSLVPRGRQGLGQETQYF. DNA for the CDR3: TGTGCCAGCAGCTTAGTGCCACGAGGGCGACAGGGTTTGGGCCAAGAGACCCAGTACTTC. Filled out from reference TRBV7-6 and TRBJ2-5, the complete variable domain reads GAGVSQSPRYKVTKRGQDVALRCDPISGHVSLYWYRQALGQGPEFLTYFNYEAQQDKSGLPNDRFSAERPEGSISTLTIQRTEQRDSAMYRCASSLVPRGRQGLGQETQYFGPGTRLLVL.

CDR3 sequence (DNA): TGTGCCTGGTCCCGGAGGACTGAAGCTTTCTTT. It encodes CAWSRRTEAFF. The genes are TRBV30 and TRBJ1-1; no clear D. Per germline, CDR1 GTSNPN and CDR2 SVGIG (reference sequence). The ends were cut back, 5 bases at V and 5 bases at J, with 9 bases in the middle. The CDR3 runs 11 residues.

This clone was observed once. In DNA form, the CDR3 reads TGTGCCAGTGGAGAAGGGACAGCCGCGAACACCGGGGAGCTGTTTTTT. It is translated as CASGEGTAANTGELFF. This chain joins TRBV7-9 and TRBJ2-2; 7 bases fit TRBD1. Per the germline V gene, CDR1 is SEHNR and CDR2 is FQNEAQ (reference sequence). V lost 9 bases and J lost 0; bases outside the gene matches: 10. There are 16 residues in the CDR3.

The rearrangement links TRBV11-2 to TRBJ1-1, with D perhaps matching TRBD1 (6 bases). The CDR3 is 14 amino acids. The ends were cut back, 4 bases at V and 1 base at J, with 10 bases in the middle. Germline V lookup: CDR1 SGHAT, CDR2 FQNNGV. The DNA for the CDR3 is TGTGCCAGCAGCTCCCGGGACAAGAACACTGAAGCTTTCTTT. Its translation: CASSSRDKNTEAFF.

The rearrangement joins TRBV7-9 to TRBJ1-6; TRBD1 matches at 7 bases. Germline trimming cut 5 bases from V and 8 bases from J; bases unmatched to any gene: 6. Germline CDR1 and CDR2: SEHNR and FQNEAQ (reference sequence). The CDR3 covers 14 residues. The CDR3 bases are TGTGCCAGCAGCCCGGGACAGAGCTATTCACCCCTCCACTTT. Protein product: CASSPGQSYSPLHF.

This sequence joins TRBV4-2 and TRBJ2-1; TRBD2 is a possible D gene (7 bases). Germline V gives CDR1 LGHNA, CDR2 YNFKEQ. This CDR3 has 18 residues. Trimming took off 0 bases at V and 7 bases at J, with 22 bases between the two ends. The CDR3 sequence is CASSQDRGREWGRNEQFF. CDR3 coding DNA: TGTGCCAGCAGCCAAGATCGGGGGCGGGAGTGGGGTCGGAATGAGCAGTTCTTC.

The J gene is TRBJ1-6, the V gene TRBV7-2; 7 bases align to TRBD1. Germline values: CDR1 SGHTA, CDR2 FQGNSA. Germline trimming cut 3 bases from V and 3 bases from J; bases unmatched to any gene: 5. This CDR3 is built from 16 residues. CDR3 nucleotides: TGTGCCAGCAGCTTGCAGGGACAGTTCTATAATTCACCCCTCCACTTT. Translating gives CASSLQGQFYNSPLHF.